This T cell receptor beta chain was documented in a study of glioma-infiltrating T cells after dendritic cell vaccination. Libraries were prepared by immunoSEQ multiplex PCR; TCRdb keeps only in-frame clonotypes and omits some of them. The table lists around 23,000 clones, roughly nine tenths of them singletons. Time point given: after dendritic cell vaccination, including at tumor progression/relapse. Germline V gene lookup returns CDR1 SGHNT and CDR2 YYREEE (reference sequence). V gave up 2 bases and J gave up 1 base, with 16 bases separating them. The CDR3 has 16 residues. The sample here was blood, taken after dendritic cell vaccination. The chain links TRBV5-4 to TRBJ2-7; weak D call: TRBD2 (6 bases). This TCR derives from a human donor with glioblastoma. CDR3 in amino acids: CASSFSGGIGSYEQYF. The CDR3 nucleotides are TGTGCCAGCAGCTTTTCCGGGGGAATAGGATCCTACGAGCAGTACTTC.